These 20 T cell receptor beta chains came from one sample sequenced in a study of blood T cell repertoires in COVID-19. This table comes from immunoSEQ multiplex PCR, and its TCRdb copy is limited to in-frame clones, with some not included. The sample records about 260,000 clones, about 88% being singletons. Sample: peripheral blood. All receptors come from a man younger than 40 with active or convalescent COVID-19.

The chain employs TRBV6-5 and TRBJ2-1; unclear D gene. The V gene lost 6 bases and the J gene lost 9 bases, with 21 bases spanning the gap. The germline V gene encodes CDR1 MNHEY and CDR2 SVGAGI. The CDR3 runs to 15 residues. The CDR3, as DNA: TGTGCCAGCAGGAAGGAAGACGATTTAGGCGGTGAGCAGTTCTTC. It specifies CASRKEDDLGGEQFF.

The V and J genes are TRBV29-1 and TRBJ2-3, with a tentative D call TRBD1 (7 bases). V lost 1 base and J lost 4, with 15 bases in between. Germline CDR1 reads SQVTM; CDR2 reads ANQGSEA. The CDR3 totals 15 residues. The CDR3 protein is CSVEAGGGLADTQYF. The CDR3, as DNA: TGCAGCGTTGAAGCAGGGGGAGGACTGGCAGATACGCAGTATTTT.

The V gene is TRBV6-2 or TRBV6-3, the J gene TRBJ2-1, with 15 bases that match TRBD2. V dropped 6 bases and J dropped 4; count of bases not matched to a gene: 4. The CDR3 spans 16 residues. From germline, CDR1 is MNHEY and CDR2 SVGEGT. CDR3 bases: TGTGCCAGCAGCTGGGGACTAGCGGGGGGATACAATGAGCAGTTCTTC. Translation: CASSWGLAGGYNEQFF.

The J gene is TRBJ1-2, the V gene TRBV29-1; 7 nucleotides agree with TRBD1. The length of the CDR3 is 13 residues. CDR1 and CDR2 from the germline V gene are SQVTM and ANQGSEA. V was clipped by 7 bases and J by 4 bases; unmatched bases: 9. CDR3 in amino acids: CSGGNTGAYGYTF. CDR3 DNA sequence: TGCAGCGGGGGAAACACAGGGGCCTATGGCTACACCTTC.

V usage is TRBV19 and J usage is TRBJ1-2, with D perhaps TRBD1 (6 bases). The germline V gene has CDR1 LNHDA and CDR2 SQIVND (reference sequence). The CDR3 has 13 amino acids. V was trimmed by 6 bases and J by 7 bases, leaving 15 bases between them. The CDR3 loop is CASRAGEASGYTF. The CDR3 DNA is TGTGCCAGTAGGGCAGGGGAAGCCAGTGGCTACACCTTC.

The chain combines TRBV10-1 with TRBJ2-1; a possible D gene is TRBD1 (6 bases). The CDR3 spans 21 residues. The V end was cut by 2 bases, the J end by 0 bases, with 26 bases between. Germline values: CDR1 WNHNN, CDR2 SYGVQD (reference sequence). CDR3 region: CASSEIVWGPDEHFSYNEQFF. The CDR3 coding sequence is TGCGCCAGCAGTGAGATTGTATGGGGGCCAGACGAGCATTTCTCCTACAATGAGCAGTTCTTC.

The chain employs TRBV10-3 and TRBJ2-3; 10 nucleotides match TRBD1. This CDR3 has 15 amino acids. Trimming cost V 6 bases and J 2 bases; bases outside gene matches: 5. Per germline, CDR1 ENHRY and CDR2 SYGVKD. The CDR3 region has the DNA TGTGCCATCAGCCCGGGACAGGGGACCACAGATACGCAGTATTTT. Its protein is CAISPGQGTTDTQYF.

This clone appeared a single time. V is TRBV5-3 and J is TRBJ2-1; 7 bases match TRBD2. TRBV5-3 is labeled an ORF, and its function is uncertain. This CDR3 is built from 17 residues. Losses at the gene ends were 0 bases for V and 4 bases for J; bases not matched to a gene: 10. The CDR3 spells CARSLAWRGGPYNEQFF. The CDR3 DNA follows: TGTGCCAGAAGCTTGGCTTGGCGCGGGGGACCGTACAATGAGCAGTTCTTC.

This chain connects TRBV27 to TRBJ1-1; D gene unclear. Looked up from germline, CDR1 is MNHEY and CDR2 is SMNVEV (reference sequence). The CDR3 is 16 amino acids. Trimming pared 4 bases from V and 1 base from J, leaving 16 bases between. This chain's CDR3 is CASSSLERVPNTEAFF. The CDR3, as DNA: TGTGCCAGCAGTTCACTCGAGAGGGTACCGAACACTGAAGCTTTCTTT.

The table lists this clone with a count of one. CDR3 in DNA: TGTGCCATCAGGCTGGACAGCGCCTATGGCTACACCTTC. Translated, it gives CAIRLDSAYGYTF. The chain combines TRBV10-3 with TRBJ1-2; possibly TRBD1 for D (6 bases). CDR3 length: 13 residues. In germline, CDR1 is ENHRY, CDR2 SYGVKD. Trimming pared 6 bases from V and 4 bases from J, leaving 12 bases between.

The V gene is TRBV18, the J gene TRBJ2-7; the match to TRBD2 covers 8 bases. The CDR3 covers 13 residues. With V trimmed by 6 bases and J by 6 bases, 7 bases remained unmatched. Germline CDR1 is KGHSH and CDR2 is LQKENI. CDR3 bases: TGTGCCAGCTCCGCGGGCGGGGGGCTCGAGCAGTACTTC. This translates into CASSAGGGLEQYF.

The chain has TRBV6-6 and TRBJ1-2; 7 bases agree with TRBD1. This CDR3 has 14 residues. Germline loops: CDR1 MNHNY, CDR2 SVGAGI (reference sequence). With 7 bases clipped from V and 2 bases from J, the junction kept 7 bases outside the gene matches. CDR3 nucleotides: TGTGCCAGCAACCAACAGGGGATCAACTATGGCTACACCTTC. This codes for CASNQQGINYGYTF.

J is TRBJ2-7 and V is TRBV5-1; 10 nucleotides line up with TRBD2. Per germline, CDR1 SGHRS and CDR2 YFSETQ. Losses at the gene ends were 3 bases for V and 7 bases for J; bases not matched to a gene: 10. The CDR3 loop spans 15 amino acids. CDR3 nucleotides: TGCGCCAGCAGCTCGGCCGGGCTAGCGGGGGAAGAGCAGTACTTC. This sequence encodes CASSSAGLAGEEQYF.

The CDR3 DNA is TGCAGCGTTGCGGTCGGGCAGGGCTATGGCTACACCTTC. Its translation: CSVAVGQGYGYTF. The chain employs TRBV29-1 and TRBJ1-2, with a possible D match to TRBD1 (5 bases). Per the germline V gene, CDR1 is SQVTM and CDR2 is ANQGSEA. The CDR3 is 13 amino acids. The V end lost 4 bases, the J end lost 4 bases, and 13 bases lay between the germline ends.

This chain connects TRBV27 to TRBJ2-2; the D gene is possibly TRBD2 (5 bases). This CDR3 is built from 15 residues. The germline CDR1 and CDR2 sequences are MNHEY and SMNVEV (reference sequence). Trimming removed 1 base from V and 4 bases from J, with 10 bases in between. CDR3 bases: TGTGCCAGCAGTTTATTGAGGGAGCGCACCGGGGAGCTGTTTTTT. Its translation is CASSLLRERTGELFF.

This clone was seen a few times. J is TRBJ1-2 and V is TRBV21-1; TRBD1 is the table's D call and was not checked against the DNA. TRBV21-1 is noted as a pseudogene. This CDR3 is 17 amino acids long. The CDR3 here is CASSGLDRVSLCYGYTF. CDR3 sequence (DNA): TGTGCCAGCAGCGGTCTCGACAGGGTGAGCCTCTGTTATGGCTACACCTTC.

The chain has TRBV6-1 and TRBJ2-7, with 10 bases matching TRBD2. The V gene end was trimmed by 2 bases and the J gene end by 3 bases; junction bases not matched to a gene: 4. CDR3 length: 15 amino acids. Germline lookup yields CDR1 MNHNS and CDR2 SASEGT. In DNA, the CDR3 is TGTGCCAGCAGTGAATTCTCTAGCGGGGGCTACGAGCAGTACTTC. Its protein product is CASSEFSSGGYEQYF.

This clone has only a few counts. This rearrangement joins TRBV15 to TRBJ1-4; 7 bases are shared with TRBD1. The CDR3 length is 13 residues. Germline lookup yields CDR1 LNHNV and CDR2 YYDKDF (reference sequence). J lost 4 bases, V lost 9 bases, and 5 bases had no gene match. This CDR3 is CATRGGGNEKLFF. CDR3 nucleotide sequence: TGTGCCACGAGAGGGGGCGGTAATGAAAAACTGTTTTTT. Full variable domain (rest looked up from reference TRBV15 and TRBJ1-4): DAMVIQNPRYQVTQFGKPVTLSCSQTLNHNVMYWYQQKSSQAPKLLFHYYDKDFNNEADTPDNFQSRRPNTSFCFLDIRSPGLGDTAMYLCATRGGGNEKLFFGSGTQLSVL.

The chain links TRBV4-3 to TRBJ2-7, with 9 bases lining up with TRBD1. This CDR3 comprises 16 residues. Germline CDR1 LGHNA, CDR2 YSLEER. The J segment lost 5 bases and the V segment lost 4 bases, leaving 12 bases of the junction unmatched. The CDR3 loop reads CASSRNVGQGGHEQYF. The CDR3 DNA is TGCGCCAGCAGCCGAAACGTGGGACAGGGTGGCCACGAGCAGTACTTC.

The chain combines TRBV11-2 with TRBJ2-5; 7 nucleotides line up with TRBD1. From germline, CDR1 is SGHAT and CDR2 FQNNGV. J gave up 5 bases and V 5 bases, and 8 bases lay outside the gene matches. This CDR3 region has 14 residues. This CDR3 is CASSPDRSWETQYF. Written as DNA, the CDR3 is TGTGCCAGCAGCCCGGACAGGTCTTGGGAGACCCAGTACTTC. Together with reference TRBV11-2 and TRBJ2-5, the CDR3 gives the full variable domain: EAGVAQSPRYKIIEKRQSVAFWCNPISGHATLYWYQQILGQGPKLLIQFQNNGVVDDSQLPKDRFSAERLKGVDSTLKIQPAKLEDSAVYLCASSPDRSWETQYFGPGTRLLVL.